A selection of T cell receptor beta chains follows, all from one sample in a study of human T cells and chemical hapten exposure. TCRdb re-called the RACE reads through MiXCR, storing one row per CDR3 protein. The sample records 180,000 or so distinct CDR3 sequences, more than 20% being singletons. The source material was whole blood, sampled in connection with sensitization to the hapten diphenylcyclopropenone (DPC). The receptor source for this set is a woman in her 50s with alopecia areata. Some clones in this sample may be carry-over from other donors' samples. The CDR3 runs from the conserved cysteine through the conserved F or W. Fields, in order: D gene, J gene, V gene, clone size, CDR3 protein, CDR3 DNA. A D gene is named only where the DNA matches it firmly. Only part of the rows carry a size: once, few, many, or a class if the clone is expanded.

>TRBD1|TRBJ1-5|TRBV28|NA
CASSPPVGRGNQPQHF
TGTGCCAGCAGTCCCCCAGTCGGCAGGGGGAATCAGCCCCAGCATTTT
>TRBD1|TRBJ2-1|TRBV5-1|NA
CASSPGVGTGDNEQFF
TGCGCCAGCAGCCCGGGGGTGGGGACAGGGGACAATGAGCAGTTCTTC
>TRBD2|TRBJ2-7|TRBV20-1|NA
CSASQVAGGFTSFYEQYF
TGCAGTGCCAGCCAGGTAGCGGGAGGGTTTACCTCCTTCTACGAGCAGTACTTC
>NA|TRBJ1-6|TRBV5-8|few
CASSRTVGPLHF
TGTGCCAGCAGCCGGACAGTCGGGCCCCTCCACTTT
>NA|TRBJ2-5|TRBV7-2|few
CASSSMRGETQYF
TGTGCCAGCAGCTCAATGAGGGGGGAGACCCAGTACTTC
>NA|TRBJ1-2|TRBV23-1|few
CASSPLLGQNYGYTF
TGCGCCAGCAGTCCACTTCTGGGCCAAAACTATGGCTACACCTTC
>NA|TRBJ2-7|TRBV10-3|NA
CAISELGGLIRRYEQYF
TGTGCCATCAGTGAATTGGGGGGGCTAATCCGACGGTACGAGCAGTACTTC
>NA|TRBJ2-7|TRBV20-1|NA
CSAHRGGLSYEQYF
TGCAGTGCTCATAGGGGCGGGCTCTCCTACGAGCAGTACTTC
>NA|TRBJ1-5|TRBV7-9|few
CASSRDDQPQHF
TGTGCCAGCAGTCGAGACGATCAGCCCCAGCATTTT
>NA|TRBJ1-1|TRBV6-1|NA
CASSRQIHEAFF
TGTGCCAGCAGCCGTCAGATTCATGAAGCTTTCTTT
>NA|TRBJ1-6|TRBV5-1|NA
CASSLEGRDSPLHF
TGCGCCAGCAGCTTGGAGGGCAGAGACTCACCCCTCCACTTT
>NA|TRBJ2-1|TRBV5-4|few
CASSLSAPRSSYNEQFF
TGTGCCAGCAGCTTGTCTGCCCCGAGGAGCTCCTACAATGAGCAGTTCTTC
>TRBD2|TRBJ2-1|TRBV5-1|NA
CASSAGLAGLNEQFF
TGCGCCAGCAGCGCCGGACTAGCGGGGTTAAATGAGCAGTTCTTC